Sequencing of this T cell receptor beta chain was carried out in a study of blood T cell repertoires in COVID-19. Study details: The United States, Italy and Spain provided the acute and convalescent COVID-19 samples. PBMCs, B-cell-depleted T cells, or T cells were the source of the cDNA or gDNA that made up the material.

Per the original methods: Quantification of nucleated cells was approximated via reference gene primer amplification. Clones were read by immunoSEQ multiplex PCR, and TCRdb kept only the in-frame ones, dropping some. V and J calls and clone size are as listed in that table; D and trimming were resolved from the DNA. The profile covers about 210,000 clones, with about four fifths appearing a single time and approximately 9% taken by the ten largest. Everyone who took part was roughly 18 to 89 years old, and they came from some 23 US areas. The sequenced material came from PBMCs or T cells enriched from blood (not recorded which). This TCR was sampled from a woman aged 50 to 60 with acute COVID-19.

CDR3 DNA sequence: TGTGCCAGCAAGGTGCAGGGGGTAAAGAACACTGAAGCTTTCTTT. Protein sequence: CASKVQGVKNTEAFF. V usage is TRBV2 and J usage is TRBJ1-1; 7 bases agree with TRBD1. The CDR3 sequence is 15 residues long. Unmatched junction bases numbered 9, after V lost 7 bases and J lost 1 base. CDR1 and CDR2 from the germline V gene are SNHLY and FYNNEI.